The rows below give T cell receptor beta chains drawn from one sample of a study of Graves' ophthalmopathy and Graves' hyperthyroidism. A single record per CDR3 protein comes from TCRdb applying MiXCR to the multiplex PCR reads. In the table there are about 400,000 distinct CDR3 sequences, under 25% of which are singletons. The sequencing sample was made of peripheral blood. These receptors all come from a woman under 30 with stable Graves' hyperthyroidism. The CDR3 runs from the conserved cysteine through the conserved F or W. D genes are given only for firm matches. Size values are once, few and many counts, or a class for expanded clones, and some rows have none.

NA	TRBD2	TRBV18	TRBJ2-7	TGTGCCAGCTCACCATCCGGGTCAGTCTGGGGACTAGCGGATACCTACGAGCAGTACTTC	CASSPSGSVWGLADTYEQYF
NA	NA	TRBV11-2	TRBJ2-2	TGTGCCAGCAGCTTATTATCCAGGGGAAACACCGGGGAGCTGTTTTTT	CASSLLSRGNTGELFF
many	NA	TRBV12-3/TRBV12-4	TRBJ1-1	TGTGCCAGCAGTTTCCAAAAGAACACTGAAGCTTTCTTT	CASSFQKNTEAFF
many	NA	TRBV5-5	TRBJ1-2	TGTGCCAGCAGCTTGGTAGAGAGGGGAGGTGGCTACACCTTC	CASSLVERGGGYTF
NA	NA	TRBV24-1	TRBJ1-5	TGTGCCACCAGTGATGATTATAGCAATCAGCCCCAGCATTTT	CATSDDYSNQPQHF
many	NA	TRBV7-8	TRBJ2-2	TGTGCCAGCAGCGATATTGAGGGGGCGAACACCGGGGAGCTGTTTTTT	CASSDIEGANTGELFF
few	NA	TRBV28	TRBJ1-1	TGTGCCAGCGGGGCAGCTAACACTGAAGCTTTCTTT	CASGAANTEAFF
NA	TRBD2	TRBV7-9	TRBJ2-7	TGTGCCAGCAGCCCGACTAGCTGGGCGTCCCACGAGCAGTACTTC	CASSPTSWASHEQYF
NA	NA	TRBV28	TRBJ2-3	TGTGCCAGCAGTTTATTCAGCCTACCCTTCCCCACAGATACGCAGTATTTT	CASSLFSLPFPTDTQYF
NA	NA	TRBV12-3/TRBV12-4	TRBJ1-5	TGTGCCAGCAGTTTGTTGTGGGGCAATCAGCCCCAGCATTTT	CASSLLWGNQPQHF
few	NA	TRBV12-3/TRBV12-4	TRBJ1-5	TGTGCCAGCAGTTTCACGGCCGATCAGCCCCAGCATTTT	CASSFTADQPQHF
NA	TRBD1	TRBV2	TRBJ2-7	TGTGCCAGTATTCAGGGGGCGGCCGAGCAGTACTTC	CASIQGAAEQYF
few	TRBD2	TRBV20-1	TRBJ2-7	TGCAGTGCTAGAGATCTAAGCGGGAGGGCCTTTTTCGGCTACGAGCAGTACTTC	CSARDLSGRAFFGYEQYF
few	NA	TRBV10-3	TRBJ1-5	TGTGCCATCAGTGAGGAAGGGAGTACCCAGCATTTT	CAISEEGSTQHF
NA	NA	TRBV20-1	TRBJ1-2	TGCAGTGCTTTTCCTCTCCTTAGGGGAACAGGGAACTATGGCTACACCTTC	CSAFPLLRGTGNYGYTF
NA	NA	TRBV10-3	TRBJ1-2	TGTGCCATCAGTGACCGGGACAAGGGGAACGATGGTTACACCTTC	CAISDRDKGNDGYTF
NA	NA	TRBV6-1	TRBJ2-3	TGTGCCAGCAGTGAGTCCGAGACTGGTATGCAGTATTTT	CASSESETGMQYF
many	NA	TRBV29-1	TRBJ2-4	TGCAGCGCAGGGGCGCCAGGGAACATTCAGTACTTC	CSAGAPGNIQYF
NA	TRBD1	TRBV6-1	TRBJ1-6	TGTGCCAGCAGACCTGGGGACAGAACTAATTCACCCCTCCACTTT	CASRPGDRTNSPLHF
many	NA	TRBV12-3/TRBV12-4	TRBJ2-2	TGTGCCAGCACTTCATACCGAGGGAAAGGGGAGCTGTTTTTT	CASTSYRGKGELFF
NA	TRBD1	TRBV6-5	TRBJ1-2	TGTGCCAGCAGTTTCGATCCGGGACAGTCCTATGGCTACACCTTC	CASSFDPGQSYGYTF
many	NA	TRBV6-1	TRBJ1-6	TGTGCCAGCAGTGATCCCCCCGGGAGGGATTCACCCCTCCACTTT	CASSDPPGRDSPLHF
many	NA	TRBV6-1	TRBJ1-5	TGTGCCAGCAGTGAATACAATCAGCCCCAGCATTTT	CASSEYNQPQHF
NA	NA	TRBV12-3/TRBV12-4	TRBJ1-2	TGTGCCAGCAGTCGGGGCGCCGGCTACACCTTC	CASSRGAGYTF
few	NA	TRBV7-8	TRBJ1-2	TGTGCCAGCAGCTTAGAGACAGGAGCTTACTATGGCTACACCTTC	CASSLETGAYYGYTF